Shown below are 11 T cell receptor beta chains from a single sample sequenced in a study of T cell responses to AZD1222 COVID-19 vaccine. Only in-frame clones appear in the TCRdb table, and some are missing; sequencing was by immunoSEQ multiplex PCR. The sample includes 55,000 to 75,000 clones, 85% of them seen just once. The sequenced sample was peripheral blood, obtained on day 0 of AZD1222 vaccination. These receptors were collected from an adult in good health.

The V call is TRBV11-1, the J call TRBJ1-2; 7 nucleotides agree with TRBD1. This CDR3 is built from 15 residues. In germline, CDR1 is SGHAT, CDR2 FQDESV (reference sequence). Trimming at V came to 2 bases and at J to 6 bases, leaving 9 bases not matched to a gene. The CDR3 region is CASSLTPGGVDGYTF. In nucleotides, the CDR3 is TGTGCCAGCAGCTTAACCCCAGGGGGAGTCGATGGCTACACCTTC.

As concerns this clone: At the DNA level, this CDR3 is encoded by other sequences in the same sample as well. This chain uses TRBV7-2 with TRBJ2-1, with TRBD1 identical over 7 bases. This CDR3 region has 15 residues. Losses at the gene ends were 1 base for V and 4 bases for J; bases not matched to a gene: 4. The V gene's germline CDR1 is SGHTA and CDR2 FQGNSA. The CDR3 DNA follows: TGTGCCAGCAGCTTAGGGACAGGTCCGTACAATGAGCAGTTCTTC. Its protein is CASSLGTGPYNEQFF.

This chain joins TRBV4-1 and TRBJ2-3; 15 nucleotides line up with TRBD2. In germline, CDR1 is MGHRA, CDR2 YSYEKL. J gave up 0 bases and V 5 bases, and 9 bases lay outside the gene matches. This CDR3 region has 19 residues. The CDR3 DNA sequence: TGCGCCAGCAGCTGGTCCGGACTAGCGGGGGGGTTTAGCACAGATACGCAGTATTTT. This codes for CASSWSGLAGGFSTDTQYF.

The rearrangement links TRBV9 to TRBJ2-3; the match to TRBD2 covers 7 bases. The CDR3 is 15 amino acids. The germline V gene has CDR1 SGDLS and CDR2 YYNGEE. V shed 2 bases, J shed 6 bases, and the junction held 9 bases outside the gene matches. This CDR3 is CASSVTGTTYDTQYF. The CDR3 bases are TGTGCCAGCAGCGTTACCGGGACTACCTACGATACGCAGTATTTT. The full variable domain, in which reference TRBV9 and TRBJ2-3 provide the parts outside the CDR3, is DSGVTQTPKHLITATGQRVTLRCSPRSGDLSVYWYQQSLDQGLQFLIQYYNGEERAKGNILERFSAQQFPDLHSELNLSSLELGDSALYFCASSVTGTTYDTQYFGPGTRLTVL.

J is TRBJ1-1 and V is TRBV5-4; 7 bases fit TRBD1. Germline CDR1 reads SGHNT; CDR2 reads YYREEE (reference sequence). CDR3 length: 17 amino acids. V was pared by 6 bases and J by 6 bases, with 20 bases of the junction left unmatched. Here the CDR3 DNA reads TGTGCCAGCACCGCCTTGCGAACGACAGGGTTTAAGTCTGAAGCTTTCTTT. This sequence encodes CASTALRTTGFKSEAFF.

The chain couples TRBV5-4 to TRBJ2-1, with 9 bases that match TRBD2. CDR1 is SGHNT and CDR2 is YYREEE in the germline V gene (reference sequence). CDR3 length equals 17 residues. The V segment lost 5 bases and the J segment 3 bases; nucleotides outside the gene matches: 12. CDR3 bases: TGTGCCAGCAGTCGAAGTGGCCTAGCGGGGATCTACAATGAGCAGTTCTTC. As protein: CASSRSGLAGIYNEQFF.

The rearrangement joins TRBV3-1 (or the pseudogene TRBV3-2) to TRBJ1-1; D gene uncertain. Trimming left V 6 bases short and J 3 bases short, with 14 bases between. Per germline, CDR1 LGHDT and CDR2 YNNKEL (reference sequence). The CDR3 covers 14 residues. The CDR3 loop reads CASSLTSQDTEAFF. CDR3 in DNA: TGTGCCAGCAGTCTTACGTCTCAGGACACTGAAGCTTTCTTT.

This chain joins TRBV18 and TRBJ2-7; D possibly uses TRBD1 or TRBD2 (7 bases each). This CDR3 spans 16 amino acids. Germline V lookup: CDR1 KGHSH, CDR2 LQKENI. V lost 0 bases and J 6 bases, leaving 18 bases between the germline ends. The CDR3 nucleotides are TGTGCCAGCTCACCACCGCGTCAGGGGGGGTCAGCCGAGCAGTACTTC. This encodes CASSPPRQGGSAEQYF.

The V and J genes are TRBV19 and TRBJ1-1, with 11 bases lining up with TRBD1. With V trimmed by 0 bases and J by 10 bases, 7 bases remained unmatched. The CDR3 is 15 amino acids. Per the germline V gene, CDR1 is LNHDA and CDR2 is SQIVND (reference sequence). Here the CDR3 DNA reads TGTGCCAGTAGTATAGACCGCGGACAGGGGGCGAGAGCTTTCTTT. This codes for CASSIDRGQGARAFF. Looking up the rest from reference TRBV19 and TRBJ1-1 gives the full variable domain: DGGITQSPKYLFRKEGQNVTLSCEQNLNHDAMYWYRQDPGQGLRLIYYSQIVNDFQKGDIAEGYSVSREKKESFPLTVTSAQKNPTAFYLCASSIDRGQGARAFFGQGTRLTVV.

This chain connects TRBV7-6 to TRBJ2-7, with 8 nucleotides matching TRBD2. The CDR3 has 15 amino acids. The germline V gene has CDR1 SGHVS and CDR2 FNYEAQ. V dropped 5 bases and J dropped 6; count of bases not matched to a gene: 12. The CDR3 sequence is CASSRGGPSALEQYF. The CDR3 bases are TGTGCCAGCAGCCGGGGGGGGCCCTCGGCCCTCGAGCAGTACTTC.

Here the CDR3 reads CASRGGLAGWDTQYF. Here the CDR3 DNA reads TGTGCCAGCAGGGGAGGACTAGCGGGGTGGGATACGCAGTATTTT. V gene TRBV6-5 combines with J gene TRBJ2-3; TRBD2 agrees at 12 bases. V lost 6 bases to trimming and J lost 6 bases; unmatched junction nucleotides: 7. The CDR3 is 15 residues long. In germline, CDR1 is MNHEY, CDR2 SVGAGI.